Below, one T cell receptor (beta chain) is given with its context. The source of the sample is a study of STAT5B mutations in CD4+ large granular lymphocyte leukemia. Some clones are missing from TCRdb's copy, which holds only in-frame ones; the method was immunoSEQ multiplex PCR. The sample has tens of thousands of clones; about 71% are singletons. The sequencing sample was made of CD4+ T cells from blood buffy coats. This clonotype was sampled from a human donor in good health.

In DNA form, the CDR3 reads TGCGCCAGCACCCGGGGCCCCGACTCCTACAATGAGCAGTTCTTC. Amino acid sequence: CASTRGPDSYNEQFF. This chain links TRBV10-2 with TRBJ2-1, with D possibly called TRBD1 or TRBD2 (5 bases each). The CDR3 is 15 amino acids. Germline V gene lookup returns CDR1 WSHSY and CDR2 SAAADI. V was shortened by 7 bases and J by 0 bases, with 13 bases between the two germline ends.